This T cell receptor (beta chain) was identified during a study of blood T cell repertoires in COVID-19. V was shortened by 4 bases and J by 2 bases, with 15 bases between the two germline ends. This CDR3 is built from 15 residues. Germline-derived CDR1 and CDR2 are SGHNT and YYREEE (reference sequence). Authors' processing steps: Scientists estimated how many nucleated cells there were by amplifying reference gene primers. Produced via immunoSEQ multiplex PCR; TCRdb's table is partial and in-frame only. That table supplies the V and J calls and clone size; D and trimming were determined from the DNA. This table holds 150,000 to 200,000 clones, roughly 88% found once.

The sequence derives from a woman of 80 years or more with acute or convalescent COVID-19. This chain uses TRBV5-4 with TRBJ1-2, with a tentative D call TRBD1 (5 bases). Sequenced material: peripheral blood. CDR3 DNA: TGTGCCAGCAGCCAGGGTCCTGGGTGGAACTATGGCTACACCTTC. Translating it yields CASSQGPGWNYGYTF.